A single sample gave rise to the 18 T cell receptor beta chains below, sequenced in a study of T cells in Graves' hyperthyroidism and ophthalmopathy (dated by TCRdb to the late 2010s). Receptor amplification or capture employed multiplex PCR. TCRdb names Illumina HiSeq 2000 as the instrument used. Amplification of TCR beta CDR3 regions was carried out from RNA transcripts. A first-round RT-PCR of the TCR CDR3 used the HTBI primer set with the Qiagen OneStep RT-PCR kit. Starting from the raw public reads, TCRdb applied fastp trimming at Q25, assembled clones with MiXCR and retained in-frame beta chains. For every CDR3 protein sequence, its rows merge into one entry that carries the most common genes and DNA. In all, the sample holds approximately 690,000 distinct CDR3 sequences, and less than 25% of those were seen once. The ten largest account for around a third of the sample. The sequenced sample was blood. These TCRs come from a man aged 30 to 39 with Graves' ophthalmopathy.

This rearrangement joins TRBV18 to TRBJ1-2; 10 nucleotides match TRBD1. Germline CDR1 and CDR2: KGHSH and LQKENI. This CDR3 contains 16 residues. V was pared by 3 bases and J by 2 bases, with 6 bases of the junction left unmatched. Here the CDR3 reads CASSPGQGSGNYGYTF. The CDR3 coding sequence is TGTGCCAGCTCACCGGGACAGGGGAGTGGAAACTATGGCTACACCTTC. Complete variable domain (other parts from reference TRBV18 and TRBJ1-2): NAGVMQNPRHLVRRRGQEARLRCSPMKGHSHVYWYRQLPEEGLKFMVYLQKENIIDESGMPKERFSAEFPKEGPSILRIQQVVRGDSAAYFCASSPGQGSGNYGYTFGSGTRLTVV.

This clonotype was seen repeatedly, ten times or more. The chain has TRBV6-1 and TRBJ2-7; a weak D match, TRBD2 (5 bases). This CDR3 contains 14 residues. CDR1 and CDR2 (germline): MNHNS, SASEGT. Trimming left V 10 bases short and J 6 bases short, with 22 bases between. CDR3 residues: CATTPPGGPREQYF. The CDR3 DNA follows: TGTGCCACTACCCCCCCGGGCGGGCCGCGCGAGCAGTACTTC.

This clonotype was detected a few times. The rearrangement links TRBV6-6 to TRBJ1-5; D not resolved. V was cut by 0 bases and J by 0 bases, with 6 bases left in between. Looked up from germline, CDR1 is MNHNY and CDR2 is SVGAGI (reference sequence). This CDR3 is 15 amino acids long. The CDR3 DNA reads as TGTGCCAGCAGTTACTCGGCGGTTAGCAATCAGCCCCAGCATTTT. It encodes CASSYSAVSNQPQHF.

This chain joins TRBV24-1 and TRBJ2-1, with 14 positions matching TRBD2. The CDR3 is 20 residues long. Per germline, CDR1 KGHDR and CDR2 SFDVKD. The J segment lost 5 bases and the V segment lost 5 bases, leaving 16 bases of the junction unmatched. This chain's CDR3 is CATSGREGTSGSSAHNEQFF. Here the CDR3 DNA reads TGTGCCACCAGTGGTCGCGAAGGGACTAGCGGGAGCTCAGCCCACAATGAGCAGTTCTTC.

The count of this clonotype is one. This chain uses TRBV6-2 or TRBV6-3 with TRBJ2-2; 14 bases are shared with TRBD2. CDR3 length: 17 amino acids. Losses at the gene ends were 0 bases for V and 7 bases for J; bases not matched to a gene: 4. Per germline, CDR1 MNHEY and CDR2 SVGEGT. The CDR3 DNA is TGTGCCAGCAGTTACTCGGGACTAGCGGGAGCGCACGGGGAGCTGTTTTTT. Translated: CASSYSGLAGAHGELFF.

This chain uses TRBV2 with TRBJ2-5; maybe TRBD1 (10 bases). The CDR3 is made up of 17 amino acids. Germline V gene lookup returns CDR1 SNHLY and CDR2 FYNNEI. Trimming left V 8 bases short and J 5 bases short, with 27 bases between. The CDR3 loop is CASGGQGVVSGSETQYF. The CDR3 nucleotides are TGTGCCAGCGGCGGACAGGGGGTTGTTAGCGGGAGTGAGACCCAGTACTTC.

This clonotype turned up a few times. The chain carries TRBV5-1 and TRBJ2-2, with D hard to call. Trimming cost V 0 bases and J 6 bases, with 9 bases left between them. The CDR3 consists of 14 residues. The germline V gene encodes CDR1 SGHRS and CDR2 YFSETQ. The CDR3 here is CASSLDVLPGELFF. CDR3 nucleotide sequence: TGCGCCAGCAGCTTGGACGTTCTCCCCGGGGAGCTGTTTTTT. Supplemented by reference TRBV5-1 and TRBJ2-2, the full variable domain reads KAGVTQTPRYLIKTRGQQVTLSCSPISGHRSVSWYQQTPGQGLQFLFEYFSETQRNKGNFPGRFSGRQFSNSRSEMNVSTLELGDSALYLCASSLDVLPGELFFGEGSRLTVL.

This clonotype was picked up many times. This chain connects TRBV20-1 to TRBJ1-5, with a possible D match to TRBD1 (6 bases). This CDR3 contains 13 residues. Trimming took 2 bases from V and 7 from J, leaving 12 bases between them. In germline, CDR1 is DFQATT, CDR2 SNEGSKA (reference sequence). The CDR3 DNA reads TGCAGTGCTAGACAGGGGACGGGCCAGCCCCAGCATTTT. Protein: CSARQGTGQPQHF.

This clonotype turned up a few times. The V call is TRBV12-3 or TRBV12-4, the J call TRBJ2-2; possible D gene TRBD1, 5 bases. This CDR3 spans 13 amino acids. Between the trimmed V and J ends, which lost 6 bases and 6 bases, there was a span of 11 bases. CDR3 region: CASRDSPAGELFF. CDR3 DNA sequence: TGTGCCAGCAGAGACAGTCCAGCCGGGGAGCTGTTTTTT.

This clonotype was detected many times. The chain's CDR3 is CAWSRGTYEQYF. In DNA, the CDR3 is TGTGCCTGGAGTCGGGGCACCTACGAGCAGTACTTC. The chain recombines TRBV30 with TRBJ2-7; D might be TRBD1 or TRBD2, each matching 5 bases. This CDR3 has 12 residues. Trimming removed 2 bases from V and 2 bases from J, with 7 bases in between. Germline V CDR1 and CDR2: GTSNPN, SVGIG (reference sequence).

In nucleotides, the CDR3 is TGTGCCAGCAGCGTAGTGAGCAGTTCGAACACTGAAGCTTTCTTT. Translated: CASSVVSSSNTEAFF. This chain connects TRBV9 to TRBJ1-1, with D unresolved. Germline V gives CDR1 SGDLS, CDR2 YYNGEE. Deletions cut 0 bases from V and 1 base from J, with 10 bases between. The CDR3 is 15 residues long.

This clonotype was recorded many times. This rearrangement joins TRBV11-2 to TRBJ2-2, with D possibly matching TRBD1 (6 bases). The CDR3 length is 16 residues. V was pared by 1 base and J by 6 bases, with 15 bases between. Germline V CDR1 and CDR2: SGHAT, FQNNGV. DNA of the CDR3: TGTGCCAGCAGCTTAGGGACAGCTCGTAGCCCCGGGGAGCTGTTTTTT. Translated: CASSLGTARSPGELFF.

The J gene is TRBJ2-1, the V gene TRBV5-1, with 10 bases lining up with TRBD2. Trimming at V came to 4 bases and at J to 9 bases, leaving 13 bases not matched to a gene. Germline V lookup: CDR1 SGHRS, CDR2 YFSETQ. The CDR3 runs 16 residues. Written as DNA, the CDR3 is TGCGCCAGCAGCCGAGCGGGAGGGCAGATCATAGGTGAGCAGTTCTTC. This encodes CASSRAGGQIIGEQFF.

This clonotype was counted at least ten times. This chain connects TRBV27 to TRBJ2-7, with 9 positions matching TRBD1. The CDR3 covers 15 residues. Trimming at V came to 2 bases and at J to 2 bases, leaving 4 bases not matched to a gene. Per the germline V gene, CDR1 is MNHEY and CDR2 is SMNVEV (reference sequence). The CDR3 reads CASSLPRQGAYEQYF. CDR3 bases: TGTGCCAGCAGTTTACCGAGACAGGGGGCCTACGAGCAGTACTTC.

For this clonotype: Mismatch with germline at one junction end may stem from a read error. V gene TRBV5-4 combines with J gene TRBJ1-5, with 7 bases that match TRBD1. This CDR3 region has 16 residues. Germline V gene data show CDR1 as SGHNT and CDR2 as YYREEE (reference sequence). The CDR3 spells CASSQDHRGVFQPQHF. The CDR3, as DNA: TGCGCCAGCAGCCAAGACCACAGGGGAGTATTTCAGCCCCAGCATTTT.

The chain carries TRBV7-2 and TRBJ2-5; 7 nucleotides align to TRBD1. The CDR3 has 14 amino acids. Germline V lookup: CDR1 SGHTA, CDR2 FQGNSA. After removal of 7 bases from V and 5 bases from J, the junction contained 10 bases not matched to a gene. In DNA, the CDR3 is TGTGCCAGCACCAGTAATGACAGGGTCGAGACCCAGTACTTC. Residues: CASTSNDRVETQYF.

The chain joins TRBV19 to TRBJ2-3; the D is unclear. Germline CDR1 is LNHDA and CDR2 is SQIVND (reference sequence). The germline V and J ends were trimmed by 5 bases and 2 bases, with 11 bases remaining between them. The CDR3 spans 14 residues. The CDR3 protein is CASSPFTITDTQYF. In DNA form, the CDR3 reads TGTGCCAGTAGTCCTTTTACCATCACAGATACGCAGTATTTT.

This chain connects TRBV6-1 to TRBJ1-2; 7 nucleotides align to TRBD1. The CDR3 covers 12 residues. Germline loops: CDR1 MNHNS, CDR2 SASEGT. Trimming took 3 bases from V and 13 from J; bases not matched to a gene: 8. DNA for the CDR3: TGTGCCAGCAGTGACACCCGGGACAGTTTCACCTTC. Its protein product is CASSDTRDSFTF.